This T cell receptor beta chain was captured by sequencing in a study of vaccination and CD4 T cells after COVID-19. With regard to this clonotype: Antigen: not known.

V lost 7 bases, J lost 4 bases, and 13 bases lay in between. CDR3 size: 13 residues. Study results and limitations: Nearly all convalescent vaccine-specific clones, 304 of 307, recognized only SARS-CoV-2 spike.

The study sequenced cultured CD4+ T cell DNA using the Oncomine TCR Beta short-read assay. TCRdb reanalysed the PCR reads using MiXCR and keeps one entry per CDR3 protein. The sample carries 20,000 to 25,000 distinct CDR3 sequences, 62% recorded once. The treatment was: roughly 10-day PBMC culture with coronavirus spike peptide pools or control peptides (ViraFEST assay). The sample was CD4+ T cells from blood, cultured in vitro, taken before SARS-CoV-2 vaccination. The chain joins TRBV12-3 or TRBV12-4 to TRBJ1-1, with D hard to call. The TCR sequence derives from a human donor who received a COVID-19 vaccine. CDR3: CASKSSGSTEAFF. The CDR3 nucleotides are TGTGCCAGCAAGTCGAGCGGGTCCACTGAAGCTTTCTTT.